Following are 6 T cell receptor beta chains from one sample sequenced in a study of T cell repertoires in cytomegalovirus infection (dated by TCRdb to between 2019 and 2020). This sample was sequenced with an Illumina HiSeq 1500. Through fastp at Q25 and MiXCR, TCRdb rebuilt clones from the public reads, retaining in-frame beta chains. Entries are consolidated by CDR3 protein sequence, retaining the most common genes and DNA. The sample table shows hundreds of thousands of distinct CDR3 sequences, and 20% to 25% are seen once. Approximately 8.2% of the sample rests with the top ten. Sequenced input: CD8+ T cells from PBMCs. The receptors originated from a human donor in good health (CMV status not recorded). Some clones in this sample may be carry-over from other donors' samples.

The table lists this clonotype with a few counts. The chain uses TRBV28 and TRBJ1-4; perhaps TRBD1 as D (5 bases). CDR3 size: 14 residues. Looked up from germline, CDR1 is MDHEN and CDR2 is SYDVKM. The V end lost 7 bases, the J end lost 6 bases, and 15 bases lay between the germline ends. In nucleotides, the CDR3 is TGTGCCAGCACCCGGCGGGGGTTGGATGAAAAACTGTTTTTT. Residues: CASTRRGLDEKLFF.

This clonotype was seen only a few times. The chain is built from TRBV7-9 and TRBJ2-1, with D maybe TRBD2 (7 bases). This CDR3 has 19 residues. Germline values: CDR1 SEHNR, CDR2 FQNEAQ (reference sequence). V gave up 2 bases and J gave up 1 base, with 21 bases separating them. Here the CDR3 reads CASSLFQLRGHGSYNEQFF. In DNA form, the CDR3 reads TGTGCCAGCAGCTTATTTCAGTTGCGGGGGCATGGGTCCTACAATGAGCAGTTCTTC.

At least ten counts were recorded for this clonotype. CDR3 protein: CATPGGQGASGANVLTF. For the CDR3, the DNA is TGTGCCACCCCAGGAGGACAGGGGGCCTCTGGGGCCAACGTCCTGACTTTC. The chain employs TRBV7-2 and TRBJ2-6; TRBD1 agrees at 11 bases. The V gene end was trimmed by 10 bases and the J gene end by 0 bases; junction bases not matched to a gene: 8. CDR3 length: 17 amino acids. CDR1 and CDR2 (germline): SGHTA, FQGNSA.

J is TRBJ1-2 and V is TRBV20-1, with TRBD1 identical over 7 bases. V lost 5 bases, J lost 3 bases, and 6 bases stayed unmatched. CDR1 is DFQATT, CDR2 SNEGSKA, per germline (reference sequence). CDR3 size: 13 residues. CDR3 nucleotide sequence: TGCAGTGCTCTCCCTGACAGGGACTATGGCTACACCTTC. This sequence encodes CSALPDRDYGYTF.

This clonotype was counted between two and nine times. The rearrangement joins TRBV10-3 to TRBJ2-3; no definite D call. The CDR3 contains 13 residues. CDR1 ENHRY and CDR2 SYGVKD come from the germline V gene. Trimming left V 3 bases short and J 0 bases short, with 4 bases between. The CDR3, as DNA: TGTGCCATCAGTGAATTCAGCACAGATACGCAGTATTTT. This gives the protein CAISEFSTDTQYF.

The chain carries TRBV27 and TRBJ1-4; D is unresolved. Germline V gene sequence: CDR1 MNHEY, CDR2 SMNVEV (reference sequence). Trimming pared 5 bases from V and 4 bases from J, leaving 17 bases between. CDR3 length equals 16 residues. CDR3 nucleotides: TGTGCCAGCAGTCCACCCCCGGGTAGCCTTAATGAAAAACTGTTTTTT. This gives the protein CASSPPPGSLNEKLFF.